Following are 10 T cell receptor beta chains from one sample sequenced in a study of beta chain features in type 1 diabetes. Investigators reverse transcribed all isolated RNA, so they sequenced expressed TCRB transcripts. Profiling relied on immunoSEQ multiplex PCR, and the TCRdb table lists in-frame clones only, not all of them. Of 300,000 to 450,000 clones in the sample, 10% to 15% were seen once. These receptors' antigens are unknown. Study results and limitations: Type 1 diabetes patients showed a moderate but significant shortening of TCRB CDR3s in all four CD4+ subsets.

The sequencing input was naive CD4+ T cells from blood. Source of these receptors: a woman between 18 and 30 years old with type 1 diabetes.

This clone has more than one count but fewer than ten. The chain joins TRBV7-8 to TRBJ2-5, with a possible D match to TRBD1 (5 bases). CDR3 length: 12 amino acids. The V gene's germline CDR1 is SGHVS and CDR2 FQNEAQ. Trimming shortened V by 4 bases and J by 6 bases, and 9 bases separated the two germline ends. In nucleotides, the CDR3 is TGTGCCAGCAGCTCCCGGACACAGACCCAGTACTTC. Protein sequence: CASSSRTQTQYF.

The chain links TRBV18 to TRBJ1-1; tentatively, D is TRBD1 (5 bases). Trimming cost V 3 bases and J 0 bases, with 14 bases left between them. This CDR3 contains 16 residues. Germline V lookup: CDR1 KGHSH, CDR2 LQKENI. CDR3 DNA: TGTGCCAGCTCACCCCAGGGCCTCTCCATGAACACTGAAGCTTTCTTT. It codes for CASSPQGLSMNTEAFF.

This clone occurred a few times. For the CDR3, the DNA is TGTGCCAGCAGCTTAAGCGGGGGGCTCAATGAGCAGTTCTTC. Amino acids: CASSLSGGLNEQFF. The rearrangement joins TRBV11-2 to TRBJ2-1; TRBD2 matches at 9 bases. V shed 2 bases, J shed 6 bases, and the junction held 2 bases outside the gene matches. From germline, CDR1 is SGHAT and CDR2 FQNNGV. This CDR3 has 14 amino acids.

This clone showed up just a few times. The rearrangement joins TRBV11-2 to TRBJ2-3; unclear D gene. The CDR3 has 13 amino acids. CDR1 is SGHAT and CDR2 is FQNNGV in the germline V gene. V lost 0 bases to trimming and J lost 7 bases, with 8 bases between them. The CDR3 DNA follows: TGTGCCAGCAGCTTAGAGGGCCGCTATACGCAGTATTTT. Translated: CASSLEGRYTQYF.

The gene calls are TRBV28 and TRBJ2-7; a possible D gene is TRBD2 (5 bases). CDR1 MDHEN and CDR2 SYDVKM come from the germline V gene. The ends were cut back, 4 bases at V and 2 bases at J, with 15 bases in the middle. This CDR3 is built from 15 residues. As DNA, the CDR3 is TGTGCCAGCAGTTCCCCCGGTACGGAGGCCTACGAGCAGTACTTC. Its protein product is CASSSPGTEAYEQYF.

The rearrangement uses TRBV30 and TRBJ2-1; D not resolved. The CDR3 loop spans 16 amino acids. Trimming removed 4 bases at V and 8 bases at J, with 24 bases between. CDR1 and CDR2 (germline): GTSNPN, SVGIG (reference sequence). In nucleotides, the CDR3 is TGTGCCTGGAATCGCGCGTGGGCCGCAGCCATTGATGAGCAGTTCTTC. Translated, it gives CAWNRAWAAAIDEQFF.

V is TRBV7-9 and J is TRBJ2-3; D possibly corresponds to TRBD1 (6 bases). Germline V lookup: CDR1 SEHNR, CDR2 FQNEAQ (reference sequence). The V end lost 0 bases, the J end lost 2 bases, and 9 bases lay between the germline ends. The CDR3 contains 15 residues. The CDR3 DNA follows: TGTGCCAGCAGCTTAGCAGGGACATACACAGATACGCAGTATTTT. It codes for CASSLAGTYTDTQYF.

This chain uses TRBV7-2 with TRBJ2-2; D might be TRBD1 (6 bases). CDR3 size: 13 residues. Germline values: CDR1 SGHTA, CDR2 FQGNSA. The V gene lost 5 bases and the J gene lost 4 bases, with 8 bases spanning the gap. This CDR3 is CASSQQGTGELFF. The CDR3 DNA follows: TGTGCCAGCAGCCAACAGGGCACCGGGGAGCTGTTTTTT.

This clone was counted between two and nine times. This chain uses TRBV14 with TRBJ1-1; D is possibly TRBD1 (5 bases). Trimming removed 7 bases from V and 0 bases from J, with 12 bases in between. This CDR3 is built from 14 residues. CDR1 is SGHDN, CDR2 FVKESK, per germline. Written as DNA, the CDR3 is TGTGCCAGCAACAACTGGGGGGTGAACACTGAAGCTTTCTTT. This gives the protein CASNNWGVNTEAFF. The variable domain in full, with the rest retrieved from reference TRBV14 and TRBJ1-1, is EAGVTQFPSHSVIEKGQTVTLRCDPISGHDNLYWYRRVMGKEIKFLLHFVKESKQDESGMPNNRFLAERTGGTYSTLKVQPAELEDSGVYFCASNNWGVNTEAFFGQGTRLTVV.

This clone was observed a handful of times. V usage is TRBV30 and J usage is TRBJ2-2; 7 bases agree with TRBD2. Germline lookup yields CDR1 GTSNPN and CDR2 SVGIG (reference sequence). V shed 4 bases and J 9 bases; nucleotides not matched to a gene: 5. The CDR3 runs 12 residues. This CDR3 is CAWTSGGRELFF. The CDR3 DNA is TGTGCCTGGACCTCGGGGGGACGGGAGCTGTTTTTT. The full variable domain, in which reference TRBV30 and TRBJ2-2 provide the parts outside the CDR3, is SQTIHQWPATLVQPVGSPLSLECTVEGTSNPNLYWYRQAAGRGLQLLFYSVGIGQISSEVPQNLSASRPQDRQFILSSKKLLLSDSGFYLCAWTSGGRELFFGEGSRLTVL.